The rows below give T cell receptor beta chains drawn from one sample of a study of CD4 T cells in relation to SARS-CoV-2 and coronaviruses. Some clones are missing from TCRdb's copy, which holds only in-frame ones; the method was immunoSEQ multiplex PCR. The data contain about 16,000 clones, around 77% of them singletons. No antigen is known for these receptors. Sequencing input: CD4+ T cells from PBMCs, cultured in vitro. All receptors come from a human donor in good health. Both conserved end residues are part of each CDR3. A D gene is named only where the DNA matches it firmly. Rows give clone size only sometimes, using once, few, many, or a class for an expanded clone.

CDR3 DNA | CDR3 protein | J gene | V gene | D gene | clone size
TGTGCTAGTGGTCCGGGACAGGGTTACTACGAGCAGTACTTC | CASGPGQGYYEQYF | TRBJ2-7 | TRBV12-5 | TRBD1 | few
TGCGCCAGCAGCTTGGTTTCCCTGGGGCAAGAGACCCAGTACTTC | CASSLVSLGQETQYF | TRBJ2-5 | TRBV5-1 | - | -
TGTGCCAGTAGTGTACGATGGGGACAGGAAAATTATGGCTACACCTTC | CASSVRWGQENYGYTF | TRBJ1-2 | TRBV19 | TRBD1 | -
TGTGCCACCAGTGAGGGACAGATGGGCTACACCTTC | CATSEGQMGYTF | TRBJ1-2 | TRBV24-1 | TRBD1 | -
TGTGCCTGGAGACCTGGCGGGAGGGCCGGGGAGCTGTTTTTT | CAWRPGGRAGELFF | TRBJ2-2 | TRBV30 | TRBD2 | -
TGTGCCATCAGTGACGGGGGGTCTAACTACGAGCAGTACTTC | CAISDGGSNYEQYF | TRBJ2-7 | TRBV10-3 | TRBD2 | -
TGTGCCAGCAGCTTAGATGGTGCCTCCTACGAGCAGTACTTC | CASSLDGASYEQYF | TRBJ2-7 | TRBV11-2 | - | -
TGCGCCAGCAGCTTACAAAGCTCCTACAATGAGCAGTTCTTC | CASSLQSSYNEQFF | TRBJ2-1 | TRBV5-1 | - | -
TGCAGTGCTAGTCGTAGCTCCTACAATGAGCAGTTCTTC | CSASRSSYNEQFF | TRBJ2-1 | TRBV20-1 | - | -
TGTGCCAGCAGCAACCTCAGGTACGAGCAGTACTTC | CASSNLRYEQYF | TRBJ2-7 | TRBV6-2/TRBV6-3 | - | -
TGTGCCACCAGCAGAGATGGGGGGTTGGGTCAGCCCCAGCATTTT | CATSRDGGLGQPQHF | TRBJ1-5 | TRBV15 | - | -
TGCGCCAGCAGCTTCCGACAGGGTGGAAGCTACGAGCAGTACTTC | CASSFRQGGSYEQYF | TRBJ2-7 | TRBV5-1 | TRBD1 | -
TGTGCCAGCAGTGAAGTGTTCAGGGGAGATACGCAGTATTTT | CASSEVFRGDTQYF | TRBJ2-3 | TRBV6-1 | - | few
TGTGCCATCAGTCCTAGCGCCCACAATGAGCAGTTCTTC | CAISPSAHNEQFF | TRBJ2-1 | TRBV10-3 | - | -
TGTGCCATCAGTGTAGCGGGAGTCCCAGATACGCAGTATTTT | CAISVAGVPDTQYF | TRBJ2-3 | TRBV10-3 | TRBD2 | once
TGTGCCAGCAGCCAAGAATACGGGACTACCGGGGAGCTGTTTTTT | CASSQEYGTTGELFF | TRBJ2-2 | TRBV4-2 | - | few
TGCGCCAGCAGCGGATGGGACGAAGGTGAAGCTTTCTTT | CASSGWDEGEAFF | TRBJ1-1 | TRBV5-1 | - | few
TGTGCCAGCAGCTTACCTCGGGGACAGGGGTTGCACTATGGCTACACCTTC | CASSLPRGQGLHYGYTF | TRBJ1-2 | TRBV7-9 | TRBD1 | few
TGTGCCAGCAGCTTAGTAAGCGGGAGCGTATTCAATGAGCAGTTCTTC | CASSLVSGSVFNEQFF | TRBJ2-1 | TRBV11-2 | TRBD2 | -
TGTGCCAGCAGCCCGGGACAGCTAGATAGCAATCAGCCCCAGCATTTT | CASSPGQLDSNQPQHF | TRBJ1-5 | TRBV7-9 | TRBD1 | -
TGTGCCAGCAGCCAAGAGACAGGGGGAAACACCATATATTTT | CASSQETGGNTIYF | TRBJ1-3 | TRBV3-1/TRBV3-2 | TRBD1 | -
TGTGCCAGCAGTGAAGCCGCAACCTACGAGCAGTACTTC | CASSEAATYEQYF | TRBJ2-7 | TRBV6-1 | - | -
TGTGCCAGCAGCTTATCTAGCGATGAGCAGTTCTTC | CASSLSSDEQFF | TRBJ2-1 | TRBV7-3 | - | few
TGTGCCAGCAGTTACTCGAGACAGGGGGCATTTTATGGCTACACCTTC | CASSYSRQGAFYGYTF | TRBJ1-2 | TRBV6-6 | TRBD1 | once
TGTGCCAGCAGCCTCGGGGGAGGCGGGGAGCTGTTTTTT | CASSLGGGGELFF | TRBJ2-2 | TRBV12-3/TRBV12-4 | - | -
TGTGCCACACACACAGGGGCATTTGGTTACAATGAGCAGTTCTTC | CATHTGAFGYNEQFF | TRBJ2-1 | TRBV27 | TRBD1 | -
TGTGCCATCAGTGCCGAAGGGTCACCCCTCCACTTT | CAISAEGSPLHF | TRBJ1-6 | TRBV10-3 | - | -
TGTGCCAGCAGCTTAGGTTTTGCGCTAGGGGAGCAGTACTTC | CASSLGFALGEQYF | TRBJ2-7 | TRBV7-2 | - | few
TGTGCCAGCAGTGGGACGGAGACCTACGAGCAGTACTTC | CASSGTETYEQYF | TRBJ2-7 | TRBV28 | - | few
TGTGCCAGCAGCACGGGGGGCGGGGGCACCGGGGAGCTGTTTTTT | CASSTGGGGTGELFF | TRBJ2-2 | TRBV7-9 | - | large
TGTGCCAGCAGCGTGGCGGGGACTAGCGGCTACAATGAGCAGTTCTTC | CASSVAGTSGYNEQFF | TRBJ2-1 | TRBV11-2 | TRBD2 | -
TGTGCCAGCAGCCAAGTCGCGGGACATAGGAACACTGAAGCTTTCTTT | CASSQVAGHRNTEAFF | TRBJ1-1 | TRBV14 | - | -
TGTGCCAGCAGCCCGGACAGGGTCCAGCCCCAGCATTTT | CASSPDRVQPQHF | TRBJ1-5 | TRBV7-9 | TRBD1 | medium-sized
TGTGCCACCAGCAGGGGGGGACCGATCACTGAAGCTTTCTTT | CATSRGGPITEAFF | TRBJ1-1 | TRBV15 | - | few
TGTGCCAGCAGCCCGGGACAGGGGAACACCATATATTTT | CASSPGQGNTIYF | TRBJ1-3 | TRBV7-8 | TRBD1 | few
TGTGCCTGGAGTGAGGGCCTGGGGGGCTACACCTTC | CAWSEGLGGYTF | TRBJ1-2 | TRBV30 | - | -
TGTGCCAGCCGACCCCCCGGACTAGCGGGGGGACACTACGAGCAGTACTTC | CASRPPGLAGGHYEQYF | TRBJ2-7 | TRBV2 | TRBD2 | -
TGTGCCAGCAGTTTTTTTGGGGCAGGCAATCAGCCCCAGCATTTT | CASSFFGAGNQPQHF | TRBJ1-5 | TRBV28 | - | few
TGTGCCAGCAGCTCAAACGCGGCGGGAACTGGGGAGACCCAGTACTTC | CASSSNAAGTGETQYF | TRBJ2-5 | TRBV7-3 | - | -
TGTGCCACCCTCTTCGGCGGGAGGGAGCACGGGGAGCTGTTTTTT | CATLFGGREHGELFF | TRBJ2-2 | TRBV15 | TRBD2 | once
TGTGCCACCAGTGGTTCACAGGGGGCTCTGGGCTATGGCTACACCTTC | CATSGSQGALGYGYTF | TRBJ1-2 | TRBV24-1 | TRBD1 | few
TGTGCCAGCAGCCGGGACAGGAATACCTACGAGCAGTACTTC | CASSRDRNTYEQYF | TRBJ2-7 | TRBV6-5 | TRBD1 | -
TGTGCCAGCAGCCCTTCGTACCCATCTGGGATAGGGTACACCTTC | CASSPSYPSGIGYTF | TRBJ1-2 | TRBV3-1/TRBV3-2 | - | -
TGTGCCAGTAGTCTGGAGGGCACAGATACGCAGTATTTT | CASSLEGTDTQYF | TRBJ2-3 | TRBV19 | - | -
TGTGCCAGCAGCTCCTCCCGGGGGCGGGAGCAGTTCTTC | CASSSSRGREQFF | TRBJ2-1 | TRBV7-9 | - | few
TGTGCCAGCTCACCAAGCTACTACGAGCAGTACTTC | CASSPSYYEQYF | TRBJ2-7 | TRBV18 | - | -
TGTGCCAGCAGCTCCACAGGGGGATTTACCGGGGAGCTGTTTTTT | CASSSTGGFTGELFF | TRBJ2-2 | TRBV7-6 | TRBD1 | -
TGTGCCAGCAGCCGGGACTCCACTGAAGCTTTCTTT | CASSRDSTEAFF | TRBJ1-1 | TRBV28 | - | -
TGTGCCAGCAGTAGAAGGTGGACTTCAGAGACCCAGTACTTC | CASSRRWTSETQYF | TRBJ2-5 | TRBV7-2 | - | -
TGTGCCAGTAGTTTTTCTCACACCGGGGAGCTGTTTTTT | CASSFSHTGELFF | TRBJ2-2 | TRBV19 | - | once
TGTGCCAGCAGCGACAGTAACACCGGGGAGCTGTTTTTT | CASSDSNTGELFF | TRBJ2-2 | TRBV7-9 | - | few
TGTGCCAGTAAACCAGGGGGCGCTGGGGCCAACGTCCTGACTTTC | CASKPGGAGANVLTF | TRBJ2-6 | TRBV19 | TRBD1 | -
TGCGCCAGCAGTAAGGGACAGGGAGAGACTGAAGCTTTCTTT | CASSKGQGETEAFF | TRBJ1-1 | TRBV10-2 | TRBD1 | -
TGTGCCAGCAGCTATAGGGACTATCTGGGCAATGAGCAGTTCTTC | CASSYRDYLGNEQFF | TRBJ2-1 | TRBV6-2/TRBV6-3 | TRBD2 | -
TGTGCCAGCACCTCGGGCGGCGGGGGTTCCTACGAGCAGTACTTC | CASTSGGGGSYEQYF | TRBJ2-7 | TRBV28 | TRBD2 | -
TGTGCCAGCAGCAAACGACAGGGGGTCAACGAGCAGTACTTC | CASSKRQGVNEQYF | TRBJ2-7 | TRBV5-4 | TRBD1 | -
TGTGCCAGCAGCTCGGACAGGGGGGATGAAAAACTGTTTTTT | CASSSDRGDEKLFF | TRBJ1-4 | TRBV7-8 | TRBD1 | -